This TCR beta chain was sequenced during a study of siplizumab effects on memory and regulatory T cells. On this clone itself: The antigen is not known.

Overall study results and limits: Alloreactive sequences tracing back to unstimulated CD4+ memory cells fell significantly with siplizumab. For siplizumab cultures, the suppressive function of their proliferating Tregs was not confirmed. Assignment to unstimulated subsets succeeded for only a minor fraction of the alloreactive clones.

Per sample, 10^5 or so TCR templates underwent assay. Only in-frame clones appear in the TCRdb table, and some are missing; sequencing was by immunoSEQ multiplex PCR. This repertoire shows about 69,000 clones, about 87% found once; its top ten account for about 1.7%. Trimming left V 4 bases short and J 9 bases short, with 10 bases between. CDR3 length: 12 amino acids. The germline V gene has CDR1 MDHEN and CDR2 SYDVKM. This TCR came from a human donor in good health. The chain couples TRBV28 to TRBJ2-1, with D maybe TRBD2 (5 bases). Sequencing input: Tregs sorted from blood. The CDR3 DNA reads as TGTGCCAGCAGTTCCGGGGTTGGTGAGCAGTTCTTC. Amino acids: CASSSGVGEQFF.